The sequence of this TCR beta chain was determined in a study of identical twins. TCRdb passed the 5' RACE reads through MiXCR, listing each CDR3 protein once. The sample lists about 900,000 distinct CDR3 sequences, more than 9% occurring once. The table lists this clonotype with many counts. This CDR3 spans 19 amino acids. V lost 6 bases and J 0 bases, leaving 24 bases between the germline ends. From germline, CDR1 is MDHEN and CDR2 SYDVKM. The same data also went into a second study, on yellow fever vaccine responses in identical twins.

This chain uses TRBV28 with TRBJ2-4, with a tentative D call TRBD1 (5 bases). The sample taken for sequencing was PBMCs. The receptor was derived from a woman aged 18 to 35 in good health. CDR3 residues: CASSNQGFSATVAKNIQYF. The CDR3 DNA sequence: TGTGCCAGCAGCAACCAGGGTTTTTCTGCCACCGTAGCCAAAAACATTCAGTACTTC.